The source of this TCR beta chain is a study of early T cells in non-severe SARS-CoV-2 infection (TCRdb year 2021). Study-level background: Because TCR sequencing relied on bulk RNA taken from unsorted whole blood, pairing of alpha and beta chains was not possible.

This was a case-control study nested in a cohort of healthcare workers in London, UK, who had nasopharyngeal swab PCR tests and blood samples taken every week. Healthcare workers were enrolled in the week of the UK lockdown, from 23 to 31 March 2020, and were followed every week for up to about 16 weeks. Looking up the germline V gene yields CDR1 SGHTA and CDR2 FQGNSA. Ends trimmed: V by 5 bases, J by 7 bases; bases unmatched to a gene: 12. The CDR3, cysteine through phenylalanine, is 15 amino acids long. The only DNA kept is the CDR3, 45 bases in frame from the first base. Library preparation used 5' RACE. Reads for this sample came from a NextSeq 500. The TCR library protocol attached unique molecular identifiers to individual cDNA molecules to correct for sequencing error and PCR bias. Both TCR alpha and beta chains were sequenced, and tight co-correlation was observed between alpha and beta sequence abundances in each sample. The authors' analysis ran thus. Decombinator V4 was used to perform V gene, J gene and CDR3 annotation of TCR sequences. Expanded TCRs were defined as changing significantly between any two time points under a Poisson model with p below 0.0001. TCR abundances were normalised to the total number of TCRs sequenced in each sample and reported as counts per million. MAIT TCRs were defined by TRAV1-2 paired with TRAJ12, TRAJ20 or TRAJ33, and iNKT TCRs by TRAV10 paired with TRAJ18. A search of VDJdb, accessed on 1 November 2021, was run for TCRs annotated to CMV, EBV and SARS-CoV-2, with TCRs annotated for multiple antigens excluded. TCRdb reanalyzed the raw reads on its own, using fastp at Q25 for trimming and MiXCR for clone calling, and kept in-frame beta chains. CDR3 protein sequences are deduplicated, and each keeps its most common genes and DNA. V and J calls and clone size were set by TCRdb, not the authors. The sample includes 35,000 to 55,000 distinct CDR3 sequences, with 6% to 7% observed a single time. The ten largest clones take up less than 25% of the sample.

Beyond this particular receptor, the publication reports: Matching against VDJdb was skewed toward anti-spike CD8 responses, likely underestimated virus-specific expansions, and missed private and CD4 specificities.

The table lists this clonotype with many counts. This clone's antigen is unknown. Base qualities are not recorded, but no much larger clone differs from it by a single base. The rearrangement joined TRBV7-2 to TRBJ2-7, and 9 junctional nucleotides match TRBD1. The sample was whole blood, taken at baseline. The sequence came from an adult who was a healthcare worker with PCR-confirmed SARS-CoV-2 infection or an uninfected control (not recorded which). This receptor carries the CDR3 CASSLGQGTREEQYF. Here is the DNA: TGTGCCAGCAGCCTAGGACAGGGGACCCGGGAGGAGCAGTACTTC.